This T cell receptor (beta chain) was obtained from a study of T cell clones after liver transplantation. Per the germline V gene, CDR1 is SGDLS and CDR2 is YYNGEE. The CDR3 runs 15 residues. V lost 0 bases and J lost 1, with 9 bases in between. Some clones are missing from TCRdb's copy, which holds only in-frame ones; the method was immunoSEQ multiplex PCR. In the table there are around 80,000 clones, 65% to 85% of which are singletons. The chain uses TRBV9 and TRBJ2-3; D possibly corresponds to TRBD1 (6 bases). The sequencing used CD4+ T cells from blood, collected just over 45 months after liver transplant. The receptor's source is a human patient who received a liver transplant. The graft donor may have given rise to some T cells. The CDR3 sequence: CASSVEQGGTDTQYF. CDR3 nucleotide sequence: TGTGCCAGCAGCGTAGAACAGGGTGGCACAGATACGCAGTATTTT.